Given below is one T cell receptor beta chain in context. Its antigen is unknown. V shed 4 bases and J 0 bases; nucleotides not matched to a gene: 8. The V gene's germline CDR1 is SGHRS and CDR2 YFSETQ. The CDR3 length is 16 residues. The source of the sample is a study of cytomegalovirus exposure and HLA in healthy donors. Points from the study as a whole: For most subjects, TCR beta sequences were reported to predict HLA-A and HLA-B alleles with accuracy. A previous analysis found most TCR beta V segments productive roughly 87% or roughly 30% of the time. No immune exposure information besides CMV serostatus was available.

Donors likely had unrecorded immune exposures despite being nominally healthy when sampled. Vbeta (60) and Jbeta (13) primers were used in the PCR. Sequenced by immunoSEQ multiplex PCR; TCRdb stores in-frame clones only, minus some. The sample shows tens of thousands of clones, 72% of them seen only once. This chain joins TRBV5-1 and TRBJ1-1, with TRBD1 matching 8 bases. Sequencing input: PBMCs. The receptor's source is a woman aged 45-59 years in good health and CMV-seronegative. This CDR3 reads CASSTQTGALNTEAFF. The CDR3 DNA follows: TGCGCCAGCAGCACACAGACAGGGGCCCTGAACACTGAAGCTTTCTTT.